The 9 T cell receptor beta chains in this list originate from one sample, sequenced in a study of metastatic and nonmetastatic thyroid tumors. TCRdb ran MiXCR on the PCR reads. Found here are some 15,000 clones, less than 30% of them singletons; the top ten hold about half. Until they underwent thyroid surgery, no patient had received any treatment. The specimen sequenced was tumor tissue. These receptors were obtained from a male donor with papillary thyroid cancer or a benign thyroid nodule (not recorded which). Some clones in this sample may be carry-over from other donors' samples.

The chain uses TRBV20-1 and TRBJ1-1, with D tentatively TRBD1 (5 bases). V was trimmed by 3 bases and J by 1 base, leaving 12 bases between them. The CDR3 length is 14 residues. The germline CDR1 and CDR2 sequences are DFQATT and SNEGSKA (reference sequence). The CDR3 DNA reads as TGCAGTGCTAGGGGACTACGCCCGAACACTGAAGCTTTCTTT. Amino acid sequence: CSARGLRPNTEAFF.

This clone was detected many times. V is TRBV6-1 and J is TRBJ2-5; 12 bases fit TRBD2. This CDR3 contains 16 residues. Germline V gives CDR1 MNHNS, CDR2 SASEGT. J was trimmed by 2 bases and V by 6 bases; bases with no gene match: 7. The CDR3 nucleotides read TGTGCCAGCAGGCGGGGGCTAGCGGGGGGGCAAGAGACCCAGTACTTC. Translating gives CASRRGLAGGQETQYF.

This clone has more than one count but fewer than ten. J is TRBJ1-4 and V is TRBV6-1; TRBD1 is a possible D gene (5 bases). V was shortened by 3 bases and J by 8 bases, with 13 bases between the two germline ends. Germline V CDR1 and CDR2: MNHNS, SASEGT. This CDR3 has 14 residues. CDR3 sequence reads: CASSEPGRSEKLFF. DNA of the CDR3: TGTGCCAGCAGTGAGCCAGGGAGAAGCGAAAAACTGTTTTTT.

This rearrangement joins TRBV18 to TRBJ2-7; 7 nucleotides match TRBD2. Germline V gene lookup returns CDR1 KGHSH and CDR2 LQKENI. Trimming took 3 bases from V and 0 from J; bases not matched to a gene: 5. The CDR3 extends over 15 amino acids. In DNA form, the CDR3 reads TGTGCCAGCTCACCGGGGGGGAGGGCCTCCTACGAGCAGTACTTC. Encoded protein: CASSPGGRASYEQYF.

The chain employs TRBV10-1 and TRBJ1-5, with D tentatively TRBD1 (6 bases). Trimming took 3 bases from V and 0 from J, leaving 12 bases between them. Germline loops: CDR1 WNHNN, CDR2 SYGVQD (reference sequence). The length of the CDR3 is 16 residues. The CDR3, as DNA: TGCGCCAGCAGTGAAACGACAGGAGCTAGCAATCAGCCCCAGCATTTT. This gives the protein CASSETTGASNQPQHF.

There are a few counts of this clone. The genes are TRBV11-2 and TRBJ2-7; 10 nucleotides line up with TRBD2. The V and J ends lost 5 bases and 0 bases, in that order; junction bases with no gene match: 7. The CDR3 is made up of 16 amino acids. CDR1 SGHAT and CDR2 FQNNGV come from the germline V gene. The CDR3 DNA follows: TGTGCCAGCAGCGCAACTAGCGGGACGATCTCCTACGAGCAGTACTTC. The encoded protein is CASSATSGTISYEQYF.

This chain connects TRBV20-1 to TRBJ2-7, with 7 bases lining up with TRBD2. There are 15 residues in the CDR3. V was pared by 1 base and J by 6 bases, with 12 bases of the junction left unmatched. Germline-derived CDR1 and CDR2 are DFQATT and SNEGSKA (reference sequence). The CDR3 reads CSARGTSVLPGEQYF. The CDR3 DNA sequence: TGCAGTGCTAGAGGAACTAGCGTTCTTCCTGGCGAGCAGTACTTC.

Within the sample, this clone is medium-sized. The chain carries TRBV10-3 and TRBJ2-7, with D perhaps matching TRBD2 (5 bases). Between the trimmed V and J ends, which lost 4 bases and 7 bases, there was a span of 14 bases. Germline CDR1 reads ENHRY; CDR2 reads SYGVKD. The CDR3 is 13 amino acids. CDR3 amino acids: CAISAGMDREQYF. The CDR3 DNA is TGTGCCATCAGTGCGGGGATGGACCGGGAGCAGTACTTC.

V gene TRBV2 combines with J gene TRBJ1-2; TRBD1 agrees at 8 bases. The CDR3 is 12 amino acids. The germline CDR1 and CDR2 sequences are SNHLY and FYNNEI. V dropped 6 bases and J dropped 8; count of bases not matched to a gene: 5. The CDR3 spells CASSYGQGGYTF. The DNA for the CDR3 is TGTGCCAGCAGCTACGGACAGGGCGGCTACACCTTC. Together with reference TRBV2 and TRBJ1-2, the CDR3 gives the full variable domain: EPEVTQTPSHQVTQMGQEVILRCVPISNHLYFYWYRQILGQKVEFLVSFYNNEISEKSEIFDDQFSVERPDGSNFTLKIRSTKLEDSAMYFCASSYGQGGYTFGSGTRLTVV.